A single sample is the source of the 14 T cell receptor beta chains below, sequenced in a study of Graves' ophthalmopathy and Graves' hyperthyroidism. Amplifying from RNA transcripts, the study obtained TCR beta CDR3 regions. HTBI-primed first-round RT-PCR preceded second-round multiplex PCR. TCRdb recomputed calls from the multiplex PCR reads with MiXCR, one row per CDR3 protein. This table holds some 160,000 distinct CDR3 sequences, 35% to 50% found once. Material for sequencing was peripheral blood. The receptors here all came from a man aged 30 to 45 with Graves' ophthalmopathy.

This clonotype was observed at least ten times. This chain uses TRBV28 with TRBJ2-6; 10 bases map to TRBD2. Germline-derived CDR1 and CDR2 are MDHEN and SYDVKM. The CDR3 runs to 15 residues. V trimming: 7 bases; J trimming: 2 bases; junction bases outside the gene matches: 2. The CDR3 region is CASKTSGTGANVLTF. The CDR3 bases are TGTGCCAGCAAAACTAGCGGGACTGGGGCCAACGTCCTGACTTTC. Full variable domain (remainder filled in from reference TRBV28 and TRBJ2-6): DVKVTQSSRYLVKRTGEKVFLECVQDMDHENMFWYRQDPGLGLRLIYFSYDVKMKEKGDIPEGYSVSREKKERFSLILESASTNQTSMYLCASKTSGTGANVLTFGAGSRLTVL.

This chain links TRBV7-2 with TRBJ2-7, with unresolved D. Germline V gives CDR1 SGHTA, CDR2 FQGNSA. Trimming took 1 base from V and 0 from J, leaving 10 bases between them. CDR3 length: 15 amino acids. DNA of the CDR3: TGTGCCAGCAGCTTAGGGCACAGTGGCTCCTACGAGCAGTACTTC. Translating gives CASSLGHSGSYEQYF.

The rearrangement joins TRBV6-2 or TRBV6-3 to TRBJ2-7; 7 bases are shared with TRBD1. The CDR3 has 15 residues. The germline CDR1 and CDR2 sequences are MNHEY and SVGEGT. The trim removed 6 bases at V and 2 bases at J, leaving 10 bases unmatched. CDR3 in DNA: TGTGCCAGCAGCCTACAGGGGATCGGGACCTACGAGCAGTACTTC. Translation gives CASSLQGIGTYEQYF.

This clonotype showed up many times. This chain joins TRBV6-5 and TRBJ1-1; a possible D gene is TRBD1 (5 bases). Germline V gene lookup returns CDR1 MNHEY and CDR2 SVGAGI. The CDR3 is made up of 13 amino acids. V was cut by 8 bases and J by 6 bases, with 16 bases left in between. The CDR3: CASARDSASEAFF. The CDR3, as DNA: TGTGCCAGCGCCCGGGACTCGGCTTCTGAAGCTTTCTTT.

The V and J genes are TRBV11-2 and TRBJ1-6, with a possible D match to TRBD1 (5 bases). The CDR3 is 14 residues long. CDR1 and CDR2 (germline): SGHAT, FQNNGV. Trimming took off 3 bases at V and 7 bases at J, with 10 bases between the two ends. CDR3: CASSLGQINSPLHF. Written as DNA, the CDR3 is TGTGCCAGCAGCTTGGGGCAGATCAATTCACCCCTCCACTTT.

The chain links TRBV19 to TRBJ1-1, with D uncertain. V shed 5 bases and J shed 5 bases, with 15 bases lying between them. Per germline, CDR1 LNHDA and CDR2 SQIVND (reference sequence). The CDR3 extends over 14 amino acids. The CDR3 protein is CASSYWDTPTEAFF. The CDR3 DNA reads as TGTGCCAGTAGTTACTGGGATACACCTACTGAAGCTTTCTTT.

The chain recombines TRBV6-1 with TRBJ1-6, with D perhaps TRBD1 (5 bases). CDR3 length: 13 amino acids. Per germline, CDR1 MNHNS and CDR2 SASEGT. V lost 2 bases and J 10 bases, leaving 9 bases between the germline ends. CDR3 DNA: TGTGCCAGCAGTGAACGGGACCGGTCACCCCTCCACTTT. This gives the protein CASSERDRSPLHF.

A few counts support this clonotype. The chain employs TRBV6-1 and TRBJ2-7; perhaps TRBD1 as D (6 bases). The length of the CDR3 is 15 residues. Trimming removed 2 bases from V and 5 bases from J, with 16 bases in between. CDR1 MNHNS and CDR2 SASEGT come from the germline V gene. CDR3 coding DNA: TGTGCCAGCAGTGAACGCCGAGCACAGGGTAACGAGCAGTACTTC. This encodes CASSERRAQGNEQYF.

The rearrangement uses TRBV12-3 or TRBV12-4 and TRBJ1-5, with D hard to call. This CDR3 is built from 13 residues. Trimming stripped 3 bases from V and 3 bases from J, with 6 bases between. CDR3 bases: TGTGCCAGCAGTTTGACGGACAATCAGCCCCAGCATTTT. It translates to CASSLTDNQPQHF.

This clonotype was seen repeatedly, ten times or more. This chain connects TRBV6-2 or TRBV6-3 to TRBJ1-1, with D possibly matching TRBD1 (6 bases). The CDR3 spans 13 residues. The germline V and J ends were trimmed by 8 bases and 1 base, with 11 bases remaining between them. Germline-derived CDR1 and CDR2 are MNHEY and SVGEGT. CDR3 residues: CASGGQKNTEAFF. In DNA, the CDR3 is TGTGCCAGCGGGGGACAAAAGAACACTGAAGCTTTCTTT.

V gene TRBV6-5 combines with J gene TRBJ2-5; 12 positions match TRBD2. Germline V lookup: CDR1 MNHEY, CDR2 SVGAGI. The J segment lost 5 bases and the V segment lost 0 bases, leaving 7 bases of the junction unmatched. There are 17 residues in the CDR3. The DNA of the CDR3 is TGTGCCAGCAGTTACTCAGTACTAGCGGGAGGACGGGAGACCCAGTACTTC. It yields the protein CASSYSVLAGGRETQYF.

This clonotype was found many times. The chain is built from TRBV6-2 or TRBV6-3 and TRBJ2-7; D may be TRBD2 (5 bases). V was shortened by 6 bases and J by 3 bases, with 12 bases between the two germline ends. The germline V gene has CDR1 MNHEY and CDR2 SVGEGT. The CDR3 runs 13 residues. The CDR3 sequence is CASSKGLFYEQYF. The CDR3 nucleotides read TGTGCCAGCAGCAAAGGACTCTTCTACGAGCAGTACTTC.

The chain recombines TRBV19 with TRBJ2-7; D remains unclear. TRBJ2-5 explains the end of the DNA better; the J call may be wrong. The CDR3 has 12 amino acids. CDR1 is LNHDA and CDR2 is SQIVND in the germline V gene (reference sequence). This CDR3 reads CATGLTRETQYF. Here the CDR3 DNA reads TGTGCCACCGGGCTCACTCGGGAGACCCAGTACTTC.

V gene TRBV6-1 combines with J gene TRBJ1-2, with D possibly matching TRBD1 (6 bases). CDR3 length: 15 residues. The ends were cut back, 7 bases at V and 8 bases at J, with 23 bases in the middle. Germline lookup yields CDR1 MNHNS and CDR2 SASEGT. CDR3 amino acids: CASKVTPRDIRGYTF. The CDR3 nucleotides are TGTGCCAGCAAAGTCACCCCCCGGGACATCCGCGGCTACACCTTC.